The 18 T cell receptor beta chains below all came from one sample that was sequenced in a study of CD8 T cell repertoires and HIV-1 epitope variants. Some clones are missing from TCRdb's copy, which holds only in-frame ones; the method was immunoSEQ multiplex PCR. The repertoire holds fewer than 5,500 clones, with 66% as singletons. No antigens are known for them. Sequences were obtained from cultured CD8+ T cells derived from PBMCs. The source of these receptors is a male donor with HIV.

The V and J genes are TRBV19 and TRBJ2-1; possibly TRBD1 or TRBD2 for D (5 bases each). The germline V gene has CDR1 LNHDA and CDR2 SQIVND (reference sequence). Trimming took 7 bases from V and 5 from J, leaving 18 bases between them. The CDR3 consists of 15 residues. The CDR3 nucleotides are TGTGCCAGTATCAGTCGGGACCGTCCAAACAATGAGCAGTTCTTC. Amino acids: CASISRDRPNNEQFF.

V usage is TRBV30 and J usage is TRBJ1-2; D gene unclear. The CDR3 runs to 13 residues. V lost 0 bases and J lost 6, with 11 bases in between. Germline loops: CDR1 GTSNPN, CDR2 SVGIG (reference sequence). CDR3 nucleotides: TGTGCCTGGAGTGTAGTTGAGAGAAATGGCTACACCTTC. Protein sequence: CAWSVVERNGYTF. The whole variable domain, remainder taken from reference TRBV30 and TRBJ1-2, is SQTIHQWPATLVQPVGSPLSLECTVEGTSNPNLYWYRQAAGRGLQLLFYSVGIGQISSEVPQNLSASRPQDRQFILSSKKLLLSDSGFYLCAWSVVERNGYTFGSGTRLTVV.

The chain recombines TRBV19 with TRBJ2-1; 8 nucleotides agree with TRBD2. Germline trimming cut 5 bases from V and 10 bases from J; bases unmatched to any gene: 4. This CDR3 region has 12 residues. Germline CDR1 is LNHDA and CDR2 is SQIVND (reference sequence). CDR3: CASSFVAGEQFF. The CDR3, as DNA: TGTGCCAGTAGTTTCGTAGCGGGAGAGCAGTTCTTC.

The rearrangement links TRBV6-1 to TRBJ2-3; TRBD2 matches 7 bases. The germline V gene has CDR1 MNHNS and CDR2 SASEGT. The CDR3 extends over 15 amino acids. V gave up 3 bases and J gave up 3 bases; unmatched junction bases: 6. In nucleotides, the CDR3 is TGTGCCAGCAGTGATAGGTGGGAGGGAACAGATACGCAGTATTTT. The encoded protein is CASSDRWEGTDTQYF.

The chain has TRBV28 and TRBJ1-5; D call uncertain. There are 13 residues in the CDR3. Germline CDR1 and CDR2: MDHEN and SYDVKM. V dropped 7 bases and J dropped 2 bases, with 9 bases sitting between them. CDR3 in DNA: TGTGCCAGCACCCGCGAGGGCAATCAGCCCCAGCATTTT. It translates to CASTREGNQPQHF.

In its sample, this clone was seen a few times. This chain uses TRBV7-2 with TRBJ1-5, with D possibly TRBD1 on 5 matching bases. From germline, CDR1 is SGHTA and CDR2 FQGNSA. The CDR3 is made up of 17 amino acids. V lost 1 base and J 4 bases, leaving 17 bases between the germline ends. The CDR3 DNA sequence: TGTGCCAGCAGCTTAGAAGTGGGAGGGACCGGTAATCAGCCCCAGCATTTT. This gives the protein CASSLEVGGTGNQPQHF.

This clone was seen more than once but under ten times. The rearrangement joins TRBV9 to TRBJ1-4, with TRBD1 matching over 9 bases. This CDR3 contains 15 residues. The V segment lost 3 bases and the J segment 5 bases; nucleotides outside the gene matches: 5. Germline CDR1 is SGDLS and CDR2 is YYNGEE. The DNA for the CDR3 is TGTGCCAGCAGCGCGACCGGGACAGGGAATGAAAAACTGTTTTTT. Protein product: CASSATGTGNEKLFF.

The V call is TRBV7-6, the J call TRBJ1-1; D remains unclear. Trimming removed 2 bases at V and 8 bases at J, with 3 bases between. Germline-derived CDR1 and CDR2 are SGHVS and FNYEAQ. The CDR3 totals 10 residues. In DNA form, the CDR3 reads TGTGCCAGCAGCTTAATCGAAGCTTTCTTT. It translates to CASSLIEAFF.

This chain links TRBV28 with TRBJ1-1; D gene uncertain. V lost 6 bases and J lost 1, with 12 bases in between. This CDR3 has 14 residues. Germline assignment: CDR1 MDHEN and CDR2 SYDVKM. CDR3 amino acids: CASRPPLQNTEAFF. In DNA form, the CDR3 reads TGTGCCAGCAGGCCCCCCCTCCAGAACACTGAAGCTTTCTTT.

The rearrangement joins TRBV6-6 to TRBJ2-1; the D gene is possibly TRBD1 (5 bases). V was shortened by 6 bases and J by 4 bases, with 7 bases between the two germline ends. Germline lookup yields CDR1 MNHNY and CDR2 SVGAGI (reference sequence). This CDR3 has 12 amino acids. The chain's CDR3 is CASSDRYNEQFF. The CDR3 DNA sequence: TGTGCCAGCAGCGACAGATACAATGAGCAGTTCTTC.

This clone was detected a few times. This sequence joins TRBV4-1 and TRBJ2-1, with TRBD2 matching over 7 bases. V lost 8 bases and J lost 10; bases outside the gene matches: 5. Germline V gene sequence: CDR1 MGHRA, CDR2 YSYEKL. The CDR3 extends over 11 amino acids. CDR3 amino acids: CASGGGSEQFF. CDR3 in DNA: TGCGCCAGCGGAGGCGGGAGCGAGCAGTTCTTC.

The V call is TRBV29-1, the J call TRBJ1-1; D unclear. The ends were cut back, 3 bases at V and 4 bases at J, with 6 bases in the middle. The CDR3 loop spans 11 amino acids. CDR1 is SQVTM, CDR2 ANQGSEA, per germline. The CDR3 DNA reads TGCAGCGTTGAGGGCAGCACTGAAGCTTTCTTT. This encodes CSVEGSTEAFF.

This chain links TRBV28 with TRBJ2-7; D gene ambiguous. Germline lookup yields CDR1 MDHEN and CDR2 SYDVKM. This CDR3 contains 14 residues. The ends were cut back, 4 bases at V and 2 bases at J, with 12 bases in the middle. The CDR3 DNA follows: TGTGCCAGCAGTTCAGATGTCTCGGCCTACGAGCAGTACTTC. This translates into CASSSDVSAYEQYF. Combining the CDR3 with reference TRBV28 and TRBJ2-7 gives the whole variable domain DVKVTQSSRYLVKRTGEKVFLECVQDMDHENMFWYRQDPGLGLRLIYFSYDVKMKEKGDIPEGYSVSREKKERFSLILESASTNQTSMYLCASSSDVSAYEQYFGPGTRLTVT.

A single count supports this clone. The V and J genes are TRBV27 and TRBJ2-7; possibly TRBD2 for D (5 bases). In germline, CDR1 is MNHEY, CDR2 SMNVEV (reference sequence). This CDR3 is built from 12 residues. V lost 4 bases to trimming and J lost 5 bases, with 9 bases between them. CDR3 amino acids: CASSSPGNEQYF. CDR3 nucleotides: TGTGCCAGCAGTTCCCCCGGGAACGAGCAGTACTTC.

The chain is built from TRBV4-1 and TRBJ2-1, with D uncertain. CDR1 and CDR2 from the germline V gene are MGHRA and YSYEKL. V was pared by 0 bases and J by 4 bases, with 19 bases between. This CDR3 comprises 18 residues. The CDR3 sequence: CASSQDFPTERIYNEQFF. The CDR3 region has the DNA TGCGCCAGCAGCCAAGACTTTCCGACCGAAAGAATTTACAATGAGCAGTTCTTC.

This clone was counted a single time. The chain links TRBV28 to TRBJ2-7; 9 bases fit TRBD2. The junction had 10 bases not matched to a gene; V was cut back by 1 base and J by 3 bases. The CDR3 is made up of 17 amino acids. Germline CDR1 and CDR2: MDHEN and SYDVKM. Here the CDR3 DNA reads TGTGCCAGCAGTTTATATCAGTTGGCTAGCGGGAACTACGAGCAGTACTTC. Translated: CASSLYQLASGNYEQYF.

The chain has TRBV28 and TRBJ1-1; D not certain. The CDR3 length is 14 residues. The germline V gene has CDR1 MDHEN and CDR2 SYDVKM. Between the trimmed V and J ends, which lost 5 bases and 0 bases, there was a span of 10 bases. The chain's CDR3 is CASSLVGMNTEAFF. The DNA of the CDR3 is TGTGCCAGCAGTCTAGTGGGGATGAACACTGAAGCTTTCTTT.

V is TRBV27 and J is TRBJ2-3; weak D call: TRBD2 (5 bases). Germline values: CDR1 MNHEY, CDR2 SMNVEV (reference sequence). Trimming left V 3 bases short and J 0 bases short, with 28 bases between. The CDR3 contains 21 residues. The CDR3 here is CASSFRPGWEWEAISTDTQYF. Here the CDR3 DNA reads TGTGCCAGCAGTTTCAGGCCGGGCTGGGAGTGGGAAGCAATTAGCACAGATACGCAGTATTTT.